A selection of T cell receptor beta chains follows, all from one sample in a study of blood T cell repertoires in COVID-19. TCRdb's copy holds only in-frame clones and misses some; the assay was immunoSEQ multiplex PCR. Of 250,000 to 300,000 clones listed, approximately 85% are singletons. Sequenced material: PBMCs or T cells enriched from blood (not recorded which). The origin of the receptors is a woman in her twenties or thirties who had recovered from COVID-19. Each CDR3 is given with its conserved first and last residue. The D gene is left open where the match is weak. Expanded clones are given a class, and other clones once, few, many or no size at all.

CDR3nt: TGTGCCAGCAGCTTGCAGAAGTACCAAGAGACCCAGTACTTC; CDR3aa: CASSLQKYQETQYF; v_gene: TRBV7-9; abundance: -; d_gene: -; j_gene: TRBJ2-5
CDR3nt: TGCGCCAGCAGTCACTTCCGGGACACGGACCGTCGCTACGAGCAGTACTTC; CDR3aa: CASSHFRDTDRRYEQYF; v_gene: TRBV10-2; abundance: -; d_gene: -; j_gene: TRBJ2-7
CDR3nt: TGTGCCAGCAGTTACTCGATCAGGGCCACCCTCTATGGCTACACCTTC; CDR3aa: CASSYSIRATLYGYTF; v_gene: TRBV6-5; abundance: -; d_gene: -; j_gene: TRBJ1-2
CDR3nt: TGCGCCAGCAGAACTAGCGACTCCTACAATGAGCAGTTCTTC; CDR3aa: CASRTSDSYNEQFF; v_gene: TRBV5-1; abundance: -; d_gene: TRBD2; j_gene: TRBJ2-1
CDR3nt: TGCAGCGTTGGAGGTCACAGGTCCCCTGGCTACACCTTC; CDR3aa: CSVGGHRSPGYTF; v_gene: TRBV29-1; abundance: few; d_gene: -; j_gene: TRBJ1-2
CDR3nt: TGTGCCAGCGGTCACGGACAGTATCTCTACGAGCAGTACTTC; CDR3aa: CASGHGQYLYEQYF; v_gene: TRBV7-9; abundance: -; d_gene: -; j_gene: TRBJ2-7
CDR3nt: TGCGCCAGCAGCCAAGCGTGGCCTTCCTACGAGCAGTACTTC; CDR3aa: CASSQAWPSYEQYF; v_gene: TRBV4-3; abundance: -; d_gene: -; j_gene: TRBJ2-7
CDR3nt: TGTGCCACCAACCAGAAGGACAGGGGGAACACTGAAGCTTTCTTT; CDR3aa: CATNQKDRGNTEAFF; v_gene: TRBV24-1; abundance: -; d_gene: TRBD1; j_gene: TRBJ1-1
CDR3nt: TGTGCCAGCAATATGGGACAGGGGTACGAGCAGTACTTC; CDR3aa: CASNMGQGYEQYF; v_gene: TRBV28; abundance: -; d_gene: TRBD1; j_gene: TRBJ2-7
CDR3nt: TGTGCCACCAGTCCGCCGGACAGGGGGGAGAACACTGAAGCTTTCTTT; CDR3aa: CATSPPDRGENTEAFF; v_gene: TRBV24-1; abundance: -; d_gene: TRBD1; j_gene: TRBJ1-1
CDR3nt: TGTGCCAGCAGTGAACCCGGCGGAGCCTCTTTCGCCCAGCATTTT; CDR3aa: CASSEPGGASFAQHF; v_gene: TRBV6-1; abundance: -; d_gene: -; j_gene: TRBJ1-5
CDR3nt: TGCGCCAGCAGCCACAAGGGAGGAATGGAGACCCAGTACTTC; CDR3aa: CASSHKGGMETQYF; v_gene: TRBV4-1; abundance: -; d_gene: -; j_gene: TRBJ2-5
CDR3nt: TGTGCCAGCAGTACCACAGGGGGGGTGGAAAAACTGTTTTTT; CDR3aa: CASSTTGGVEKLFF; v_gene: TRBV6-6; abundance: -; d_gene: TRBD1; j_gene: TRBJ1-4
CDR3nt: TGTGCCATCAGTGACGGAGGCACTGAAGCTTTCTTT; CDR3aa: CAISDGGTEAFF; v_gene: TRBV10-3; abundance: -; d_gene: -; j_gene: TRBJ1-1
CDR3nt: TGTGCCAGCACCGCGCTGGGACAGGGTGTCGGTGGCTACACCTTC; CDR3aa: CASTALGQGVGGYTF; v_gene: TRBV2; abundance: -; d_gene: TRBD1; j_gene: TRBJ1-2
CDR3nt: TGTGCCAGCAGCTTAACGCAGCGGGAAAGCTACGAGCAGTACTTC; CDR3aa: CASSLTQRESYEQYF; v_gene: TRBV7-2; abundance: few; d_gene: TRBD2; j_gene: TRBJ2-7
CDR3nt: TGCGCCAGCAGCGTCGGGACAGTTAATGAGCAGTTCTTC; CDR3aa: CASSVGTVNEQFF; v_gene: TRBV5-1; abundance: -; d_gene: TRBD1; j_gene: TRBJ2-1
CDR3nt: TGTGCCAGCTCACCACAGCAGGGCTCTGGCTACACCTTC; CDR3aa: CASSPQQGSGYTF; v_gene: TRBV18; abundance: -; d_gene: -; j_gene: TRBJ1-2
CDR3nt: TGTGCCAGCAGCCCCCAGGGGGCGCAGGCTAATGAAAAACTGTTTTTT; CDR3aa: CASSPQGAQANEKLFF; v_gene: TRBV2; abundance: -; d_gene: TRBD1; j_gene: TRBJ1-4
CDR3nt: TGTGCCACCTACGGGACAGGGTACTACGAGCAGTACTTC; CDR3aa: CATYGTGYYEQYF; v_gene: TRBV24-1; abundance: -; d_gene: TRBD1; j_gene: TRBJ2-7
CDR3nt: TGTGCCAGCAGCTCACAGGGCGACACTGAAGCTTTCTTT; CDR3aa: CASSSQGDTEAFF; v_gene: TRBV7-3; abundance: -; d_gene: -; j_gene: TRBJ1-1
CDR3nt: TGTGCCTGGACCGGACAGAGTAACACTGAAGCTTTCTTT; CDR3aa: CAWTGQSNTEAFF; v_gene: TRBV30; abundance: -; d_gene: -; j_gene: TRBJ1-1
CDR3nt: TGTGCCAGCAGTTATACAGGGGGAGGTCAGCCCCAGCATTTT; CDR3aa: CASSYTGGGQPQHF; v_gene: TRBV6-5; abundance: -; d_gene: TRBD1; j_gene: TRBJ1-5
CDR3nt: TGCGCCAGCAGCCGGGGACTAGCGGTGCAAGAGACCCAGTACTTC; CDR3aa: CASSRGLAVQETQYF; v_gene: TRBV5-1; abundance: -; d_gene: TRBD2; j_gene: TRBJ2-5
CDR3nt: TGTGCCAGTTCAGGCGGGACAGTCACCTACAATGAGCAGTTCTTC; CDR3aa: CASSGGTVTYNEQFF; v_gene: TRBV6-5; abundance: -; d_gene: -; j_gene: TRBJ2-1
CDR3nt: TGTGCCAGCAGGAGCGTCGGCGCACTGAACACTGAAGCTTTCTTT; CDR3aa: CASRSVGALNTEAFF; v_gene: TRBV25-1; abundance: -; d_gene: -; j_gene: TRBJ1-1
CDR3nt: TGTGCCAGTAGCGCGGACAGAGGCTACGAGCAGTACTTC; CDR3aa: CASSADRGYEQYF; v_gene: TRBV19; abundance: -; d_gene: -; j_gene: TRBJ2-7
CDR3nt: TGTGCCAGTAGTACTAGAGCGACAGGCCCTAATCAGCCCCAGCATTTT; CDR3aa: CASSTRATGPNQPQHF; v_gene: TRBV19; abundance: -; d_gene: -; j_gene: TRBJ1-5
CDR3nt: TGCGCCAGCAGCCATCTAGTAGAGTACGAGCAGTACTTC; CDR3aa: CASSHLVEYEQYF; v_gene: TRBV4-1; abundance: few; d_gene: -; j_gene: TRBJ2-7
CDR3nt: TGTGCCAGCAGCTTAGGGAACGGGTCACCCCTCCACTTT; CDR3aa: CASSLGNGSPLHF; v_gene: TRBV7-2; abundance: -; d_gene: -; j_gene: TRBJ1-6
CDR3nt: TGCGCCAGCAGCTTGATCTTACTAGCGGATTACCAGGAGACCCAGTACTTC; CDR3aa: CASSLILLADYQETQYF; v_gene: TRBV5-1; abundance: -; d_gene: TRBD2; j_gene: TRBJ2-5
CDR3nt: TGTGCCAGCAGTTTTGGAGGCGGAGCCTACGAGCAGTACTTC; CDR3aa: CASSFGGGAYEQYF; v_gene: TRBV13; abundance: -; d_gene: -; j_gene: TRBJ2-7
CDR3nt: TGCGCCAGCAGCTTGATTGGGGCCGCAGCTGAAGCTTTCTTT; CDR3aa: CASSLIGAAAEAFF; v_gene: TRBV5-1; abundance: -; d_gene: -; j_gene: TRBJ1-1
CDR3nt: TGTGCCACCAGCAGTGTAAGCGCCAGCACAGATACGCAGTATTTT; CDR3aa: CATSSVSASTDTQYF; v_gene: TRBV15; abundance: -; d_gene: -; j_gene: TRBJ2-3
CDR3nt: TGCGCCAGCCGGGAAGGGGGCGAGCAGTACTTC; CDR3aa: CASREGGEQYF; v_gene: TRBV5-1; abundance: -; d_gene: -; j_gene: TRBJ2-7
CDR3nt: TGTGCCAGCAGGGGGGGGAGCAAAGGCTACACCTTC; CDR3aa: CASRGGSKGYTF; v_gene: TRBV9; abundance: -; d_gene: -; j_gene: TRBJ1-2
CDR3nt: TGCAGTGCTAGTCAGATTGTCGGGGAAGCCGGGCATACGCAGTATTTT; CDR3aa: CSASQIVGEAGHTQYF; v_gene: TRBV20-1; abundance: -; d_gene: -; j_gene: TRBJ2-3
CDR3nt: TGTGCCAACATTAAAGGAGGACAGAGTTTCACCTTC; CDR3aa: CANIKGGQSFTF; v_gene: TRBV2; abundance: -; d_gene: -; j_gene: TRBJ1-2
CDR3nt: TGTGCCAGCAGTGAGCGGGGGGGAACCCATACGCAGTATTTT; CDR3aa: CASSERGGTHTQYF; v_gene: TRBV6-1; abundance: -; d_gene: TRBD2; j_gene: TRBJ2-3
CDR3nt: TGTGCCAGCAGCCGACAGGGATACTACGAGCAGTACTTC; CDR3aa: CASSRQGYYEQYF; v_gene: TRBV6-2/TRBV6-3; abundance: -; d_gene: TRBD1; j_gene: TRBJ2-7